This is a list of T cell receptor beta chains from one sample in a study of T cells in Graves' hyperthyroidism and ophthalmopathy. TCRdb re-called the multiplex PCR reads through MiXCR, storing one row per CDR3 protein. Of fewer than 450,000 distinct CDR3 sequences detected, roughly 15% appear once; the ten largest clones hold approximately 35%. The sequencing input was blood. All receptors derive from a woman under 40 with Graves' hyperthyroidism that later progressed to Graves' ophthalmopathy. CDR3s include the opening cysteine and the closing phenylalanine or tryptophan. Each record gives: J gene, clone size, V gene, D gene, CDR3 DNA, CDR3 protein. The D gene is left open where the match is weak. Size is stated for part of the rows, as once, few or many counts, or as a class when the clone is expanded.

TRBJ2-3 | many | TRBV20-1 | NA | TGCAGTGCCGCAATAAGCAACACAGATACGCAGTATTTT | CSAAISNTDTQYF
TRBJ2-1 | many | TRBV2 | TRBD2 | TGTGCCAGCATAGTCACTAGCGGGAGGTACTCCTACAATGAGCAGTTCTTC | CASIVTSGRYSYNEQFF
TRBJ1-3 | many | TRBV28 | NA | TGTGCCAGCAGTCCCAACGTAAGGACCCTACGATGGACCATGGCCCATTTT | CASSPNVRTLRWTMAHF
TRBJ2-5 | NA | TRBV20-1 | NA | TGCAGTGCTAAAGATCGGGCACAGGGAATGGAGACCCAGTACTTC | CSAKDRAQGMETQYF
TRBJ2-7 | many | TRBV5-1 | NA | TGCGCCAGCAGCTTGATTTCGGTGGTAGGCGACGAGCAGTACTTC | CASSLISVVGDEQYF
TRBJ2-5 | few | TRBV19 | TRBD2 | TGTGCCAGCGGACTAGCGGGCCAAGAGACCCAGTACTTC | CASGLAGQETQYF
TRBJ2-7 | few | TRBV5-1 | TRBD1 | TGCGCCAGCAGCCAAAGGACAGGGGATGAGGGCGAGCAGTACTTC | CASSQRTGDEGEQYF
TRBJ1-2 | many | TRBV20-1 | NA | TGCAGTGCTAGAGAAAACAACGACTCTGGGTATGGCTACACCTTC | CSARENNDSGYGYTF
TRBJ1-1 | few | TRBV5-1 | TRBD1 | TGCGCCAGCAGCCCAACAGGGGAGGGTACTGAAGCTTTCTTT | CASSPTGEGTEAFF
TRBJ2-3 | NA | TRBV5-8 | TRBD2 | TGTGCCAGCAGCTGGGAGCTAGCGGCCGACCAGCCAGTCACAGATACGCAGTATTTT | CASSWELAADQPVTDTQYF
TRBJ2-1 | many | TRBV27 | NA | TGTGCCAGCAGTTTACTAGCAACACCCCATGAGCAGTTCTTC | CASSLLATPHEQFF
TRBJ2-5 | many | TRBV5-1 | NA | TGCGCCAGCAGCTTGGTAGGCCGGGGACAGACCCAGTACTTC | CASSLVGRGQTQYF
TRBJ1-1 | many | TRBV4-1 | TRBD1 | TGCGCCAGCAGCCCGTTGACAGGGAGGAACACTGAAGCTTTCTTT | CASSPLTGRNTEAFF
TRBJ2-3 | few | TRBV6-5 | TRBD2 | TGTGCCAGCAGTTACTCGGCTAGCGGGAGGGCAGATACGCAGTATTTT | CASSYSASGRADTQYF
TRBJ1-4 | NA | TRBV7-9 | NA | TGTGCCAGCAGCTTAGTGGCAGGGTTTGAAAAACTGTTTTTT | CASSLVAGFEKLFF
TRBJ1-2 | few | TRBV30 | NA | TGTGCCTTGGGGGCAGCAACTGGCTACACCTTC | CALGAATGYTF
TRBJ2-1 | many | TRBV20-1 | TRBD1 | TGCAGTGCTAGCCCCCGACAGGGGGTGAGGGGTGAGCAGTTCTTC | CSASPRQGVRGEQFF
TRBJ2-2 | NA | TRBV15 | TRBD2 | TGTGCCACCAGCAGAAGGACTAGCGGGAAGGTCGGGGAGCTGTTTTTT | CATSRRTSGKVGELFF
TRBJ2-7 | few | TRBV4-1 | TRBD1 | TGCGCCAGCAGCCCAGCCACAGGGGAACTATTTTACGAGCAGTACTTC | CASSPATGELFYEQYF
TRBJ2-1 | few | TRBV4-2 | NA | TGTGCCAGCAGCCGAGATTCACTAGCAACCTACAATGAGCAGTTCTTC | CASSRDSLATYNEQFF
TRBJ2-7 | few | TRBV29-1 | TRBD2 | TGCAGCGTTTATCCGGCCCCGGGGGGGGCGGGTGGCCACGAGCAGTACTTC | CSVYPAPGGAGGHEQYF
TRBJ2-1 | many | TRBV11-2 | TRBD2 | TGTGCCAGCAGATGGGGGGGGGGCAATGAGCAGTTCTTC | CASRWGGGNEQFF
TRBJ1-6 | many | TRBV11-2 | NA | TGTGCCAGCAGCTCCCCACAGGGCATCTATAATTCACCCCTCCACTTT | CASSSPQGIYNSPLHF
TRBJ2-7 | few | TRBV28 | TRBD1 | TGTGCCAGCAGTCTGGGACAGGTGTTGTACGAGCAGTACTTC | CASSLGQVLYEQYF
TRBJ1-4 | NA | TRBV24-1 | TRBD1 | TGTGCCACCAGTGCCGGGACAGCTAATAAAAAACTGTTTTTT | CATSAGTANKKLFF
TRBJ2-5 | NA | TRBV6-2/TRBV6-3 | TRBD2 | TGTGCCAGCAGTTACCTGAGCGGGGGGGGAGAGACCCAGTACTTC | CASSYLSGGGETQYF
TRBJ1-5 | NA | TRBV4-2 | NA | TGTGCCAGCAGCCAAGATTTCAGCCTAGACGGCAGCAATCAGCCCCAGCATTTT | CASSQDFSLDGSNQPQHF
TRBJ1-2 | many | TRBV7-2 | NA | TGTGCCAGCAGCCTCACCGGGACGTCGTCCGACTATGGCTACACCTTC | CASSLTGTSSDYGYTF
TRBJ2-1 | NA | TRBV7-9 | NA | TGTGCCAGCAGCGAACAAATACAGGGTAGCGATGAGCAGTTCTTC | CASSEQIQGSDEQFF
TRBJ1-4 | NA | TRBV10-3 | TRBD1 | TGTGCCATCAGTGACAACAGGGGCCCCATAGAAAAACTGTTTTTT | CAISDNRGPIEKLFF